This T cell receptor beta chain was captured in a study of cytomegalovirus exposure and HLA in healthy donors. Study-level findings and limits: Listed as cytomegalovirus-associated were around 160 TCR beta chains. Reported results showed that the classifier diagnosed cytomegalovirus status with high specificity and sensitivity.

The CDR3 length is 14 residues. CDR1 and CDR2 (germline): LGHNA, YSLEER. V shed 3 bases and J 10 bases; nucleotides not matched to a gene: 7. In the case of this clone: The antigen is undetermined.

Profiling relied on immunoSEQ multiplex PCR, and the TCRdb table lists in-frame clones only, not all of them. The profile covers about 110,000 clones, with roughly 90% appearing a single time and over 1.1% taken by the ten largest. The source is a woman under 40 in good health and CMV-seropositive. Sequenced material: PBMCs. The chain recombines TRBV4-3 with TRBJ2-1; 9 bases line up with TRBD2. The DNA of the CDR3 is TGCGCCAGCAGCCACGCGGGGGGGCCAGGAGAGCAGTTCTTC. It yields the protein CASSHAGGPGEQFF.